This passage covers 18 T cell receptor beta chains from one sample sequenced in a study of T cell clonotyping in hematopoietic cell transplantation. This table comes from immunoSEQ multiplex PCR, and its TCRdb copy is limited to in-frame clones, with some not included. The top ten clones hold about 1.5% of a sample with about 36,000 clones, over 85% of them seen once. Time point specified: recipient sample about 28 days before transplant, after cytoreduction. Sequencing used peripheral blood mononuclear cells, obtained before stem cell transplant. Source of these receptors: a man aged 35 to 55 with chronic myeloid leukemia. Some clones in this sample may be carry-over from other donors' samples.

This sequence joins TRBV9 and TRBJ2-5; D call uncertain. Trimming removed 1 base at V and 1 base at J, with 11 bases between. This CDR3 contains 15 residues. Germline V CDR1 and CDR2: SGDLS, YYNGEE. The CDR3 region is CASSVTNWPQETQYF. The CDR3 nucleotides are TGTGCCAGCAGCGTAACAAATTGGCCCCAAGAGACCCAGTACTTC.

The chain joins TRBV4-3 to TRBJ2-3; 12 bases are a match to TRBD2. CDR3 length: 18 amino acids. After removal of 1 base from V and 3 bases from J, the junction contained 8 bases not matched to a gene. Germline V gene lookup returns CDR1 LGHNA and CDR2 YSLEER. CDR3 bases: TGCGCCAGCAGCCAAGCGGGTCTAGCGGGGGGGCGGACAGATACGCAGTATTTT. As protein: CASSQAGLAGGRTDTQYF.

V is TRBV7-2 and J is TRBJ1-6, with TRBD1 identical over 7 bases. This CDR3 has 15 amino acids. Trimming at V came to 2 bases and at J to 4 bases, leaving 2 bases not matched to a gene. Germline CDR1 and CDR2: SGHTA and FQGNSA. CDR3: CASSLLTGYNSPLHF. CDR3 coding DNA: TGTGCCAGCAGCTTACTGACAGGGTATAATTCACCCCTCCACTTT.

There are a few counts of this clone. This CDR3 reads CSVETGGSTEAFF. Here the CDR3 DNA reads TGCAGCGTCGAGACAGGGGGGAGCACTGAAGCTTTCTTT. The rearrangement uses TRBV29-1 and TRBJ1-1, with 9 positions matching TRBD1. The CDR3 has 13 residues. V dropped 6 bases and J dropped 4; count of bases not matched to a gene: 6. The germline CDR1 and CDR2 sequences are SQVTM and ANQGSEA.

The genes are TRBV19 and TRBJ2-3; 9 bases agree with TRBD1. Germline V gene lookup returns CDR1 LNHDA and CDR2 SQIVND (reference sequence). The length of the CDR3 is 14 residues. With V trimmed by 6 bases and J by 2 bases, 3 bases remained unmatched. CDR3 region: CASRWDRATDTQYF. The CDR3 DNA reads TGTGCCAGTAGGTGGGACAGGGCCACAGATACGCAGTATTTT.

This chain joins TRBV30 and TRBJ1-2; TRBD1 might be the D (6 bases). V dropped 5 bases and J dropped 7 bases, with 14 bases sitting between them. Germline V lookup: CDR1 GTSNPN, CDR2 SVGIG (reference sequence). The CDR3 loop spans 12 amino acids. CDR3 region: CAWEGEGRGYTF. CDR3 coding DNA: TGTGCCTGGGAGGGGGAGGGACGTGGCTACACCTTC. Filled out from reference TRBV30 and TRBJ1-2, the complete variable domain reads SQTIHQWPATLVQPVGSPLSLECTVEGTSNPNLYWYRQAAGRGLQLLFYSVGIGQISSEVPQNLSASRPQDRQFILSSKKLLLSDSGFYLCAWEGEGRGYTFGSGTRLTVV.

The chain employs TRBV28 and TRBJ1-5; no clear D. This CDR3 has 15 residues. Trimming took 2 bases from V and 3 from J, leaving 11 bases between them. Germline V gene lookup returns CDR1 MDHEN and CDR2 SYDVKM. CDR3 protein: CASSLGGLNNQPQHF. DNA for the CDR3: TGTGCCAGCAGTTTAGGAGGGTTAAACAATCAGCCCCAGCATTTT.

The chain links TRBV4-3 to TRBJ2-6, with 7 bases matching TRBD2. Germline V gene sequence: CDR1 LGHNA, CDR2 YSLEER. CDR3 length equals 19 residues. Germline trimming cut 0 bases from V and 0 bases from J; bases unmatched to any gene: 8. The CDR3 DNA follows: TGCGCCAGCAGCCAAGATTGGGGGGGGGTATTCTCTGGGGCCAACGTCCTGACTTTC. Translation: CASSQDWGGVFSGANVLTF.

The chain carries TRBV7-9 and TRBJ1-2; 10 nucleotides align to TRBD1. The V gene's germline CDR1 is SEHNR and CDR2 FQNEAQ (reference sequence). The CDR3 covers 15 residues. The V segment lost 5 bases and the J segment 3 bases; nucleotides outside the gene matches: 6. The CDR3 here is CASSLGQGTDYGYTF. The CDR3 nucleotides read TGTGCCAGCAGCCTGGGACAGGGGACAGACTATGGCTACACCTTC.

The rearrangement joins TRBV29-1 to TRBJ2-2; 9 bases fit TRBD1. Looked up from germline, CDR1 is SQVTM and CDR2 is ANQGSEA. Trimming cost V 4 bases and J 4 bases; bases outside gene matches: 4. The CDR3 is 14 residues long. CDR3 nucleotides: TGCAGCGTTGGGGACAGGGAGGCCACCGGGGAGCTGTTTTTT. This encodes CSVGDREATGELFF.

CDR3 nucleotides: TGTGCCAGCAGCCTCCTAGGGGGACAGGGGGCCCTCTACGAGCAGTACTTC. Encoded protein: CASSLLGGQGALYEQYF. The rearrangement joins TRBV7-2 to TRBJ2-7; TRBD1 agrees at 12 bases. Germline trimming cut 5 bases from V and 3 bases from J; bases unmatched to any gene: 11. Germline V gene lookup returns CDR1 SGHTA and CDR2 FQGNSA. CDR3 size: 17 residues.

Here the CDR3 reads CASSFVGSGNTIYF. CDR3 sequence (DNA): TGTGCCAGCAGCTTTGTCGGCTCTGGAAACACCATATATTTT. This chain joins TRBV5-6 and TRBJ1-3; no clear D gene. The CDR3 consists of 14 residues. The V gene's germline CDR1 is SGHDT and CDR2 YYEEEE. Trimming cost V 2 bases and J 0 bases, with 6 bases left between them.

This chain links TRBV30 with TRBJ2-5, with TRBD1 matching 7 bases. Germline CDR1 GTSNPN, CDR2 SVGIG (reference sequence). The CDR3 is 14 residues long. J was trimmed by 1 base and V by 1 base; bases with no gene match: 3. The CDR3 loop is CAWSAGQPQETQYF. In nucleotides, the CDR3 is TGTGCCTGGAGTGCGGGACAGCCCCAAGAGACCCAGTACTTC.

The rearrangement uses TRBV25-1 and TRBJ1-1, with a tentative D call TRBD1 (6 bases). The CDR3 totals 16 residues. Germline V gene lookup returns CDR1 MGHDK and CDR2 SYGVNS. Trimming left V 0 bases short and J 1 base short, with 12 bases between. CDR3: CASSEYFDRPNTEAFF. The CDR3 DNA is TGTGCCAGCAGTGAATACTTCGACAGGCCGAACACTGAAGCTTTCTTT.

The rearrangement links TRBV5-1 to TRBJ1-2; 11 bases agree with TRBD1. V gave up 0 bases and J gave up 8 bases; unmatched junction bases: 12. Germline assignment: CDR1 SGHRS and CDR2 YFSETQ. CDR3 size: 17 residues. This CDR3 reads CASSLARGGQGGSGYTF. For the CDR3, the DNA is TGCGCCAGCAGCTTGGCTCGTGGGGGACAGGGGGGAAGCGGCTACACCTTC.

V usage is TRBV28 and J usage is TRBJ1-4; D unclear. Germline loops: CDR1 MDHEN, CDR2 SYDVKM. The CDR3 loop spans 15 amino acids. The ends were cut back, 3 bases at V and 5 bases at J, with 13 bases in the middle. The CDR3 DNA reads as TGTGCCAGCAGTTTGCTGAGACTCCAAAATGAAAAACTGTTTTTT. This translates into CASSLLRLQNEKLFF.

The CDR3 protein is CASSIGAPYYGYTF. As DNA, the CDR3 is TGTGCCAGTAGTATAGGAGCCCCGTACTATGGCTACACCTTC. V is TRBV19 and J is TRBJ1-2, with D uncertain. Trimming shortened V by 1 base and J by 3 bases, and 9 bases separated the two germline ends. The germline V gene has CDR1 LNHDA and CDR2 SQIVND (reference sequence). The CDR3 is made up of 14 amino acids.

The chain recombines TRBV5-8 with TRBJ2-5; D not certain. V was pared by 0 bases and J by 1 base, with 10 bases between. The CDR3 has 15 amino acids. Germline V lookup: CDR1 SGHTS, CDR2 YDEGEE. The CDR3 reads CASSLGRGSQETQYF. The CDR3 DNA is TGTGCCAGCAGCTTGGGACGAGGCTCCCAAGAGACCCAGTACTTC.